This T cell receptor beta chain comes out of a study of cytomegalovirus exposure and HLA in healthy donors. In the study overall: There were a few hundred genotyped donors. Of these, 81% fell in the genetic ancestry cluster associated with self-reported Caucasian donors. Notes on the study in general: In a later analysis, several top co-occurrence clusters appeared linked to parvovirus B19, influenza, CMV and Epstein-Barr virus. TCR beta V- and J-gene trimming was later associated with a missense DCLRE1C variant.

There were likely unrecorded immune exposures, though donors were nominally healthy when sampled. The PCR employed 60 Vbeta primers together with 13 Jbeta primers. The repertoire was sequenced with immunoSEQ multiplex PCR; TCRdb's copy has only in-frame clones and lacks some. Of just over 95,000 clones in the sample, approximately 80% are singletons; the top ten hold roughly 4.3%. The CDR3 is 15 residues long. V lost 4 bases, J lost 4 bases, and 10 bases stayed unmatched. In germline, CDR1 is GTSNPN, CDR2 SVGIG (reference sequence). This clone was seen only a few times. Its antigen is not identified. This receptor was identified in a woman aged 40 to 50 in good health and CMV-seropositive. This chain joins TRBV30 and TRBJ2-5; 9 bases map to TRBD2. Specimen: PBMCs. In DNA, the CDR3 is TGTGCCTGGAAGAGGGGCGGGAGGGCCACAGAGACCCAGTACTTC. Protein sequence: CAWKRGGRATETQYF.